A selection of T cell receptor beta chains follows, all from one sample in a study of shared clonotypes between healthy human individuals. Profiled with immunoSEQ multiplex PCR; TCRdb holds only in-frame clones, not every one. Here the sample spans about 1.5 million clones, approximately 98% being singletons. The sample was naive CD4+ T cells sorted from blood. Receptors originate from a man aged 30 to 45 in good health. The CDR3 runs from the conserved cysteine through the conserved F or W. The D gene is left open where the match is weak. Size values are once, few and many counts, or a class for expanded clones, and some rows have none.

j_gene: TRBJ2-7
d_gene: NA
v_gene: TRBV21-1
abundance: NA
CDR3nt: TGTGCCAGCAGCAAAGGGACAGAAGAATTCTACGAGCAGTACTTC
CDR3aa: CASSKGTEEFYEQYF

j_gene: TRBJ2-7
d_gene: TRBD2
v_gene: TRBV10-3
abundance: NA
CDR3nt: TGTGCCATCAGTCTTAGCGGGACTAGCTCCTACGAGCAGTACTTC
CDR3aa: CAISLSGTSSYEQYF

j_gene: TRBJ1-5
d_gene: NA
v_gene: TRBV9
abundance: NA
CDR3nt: TGTGCCAGCAGCTCCACCCTTCGGGGGGAGCCCCAGCATTTT
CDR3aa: CASSSTLRGEPQHF

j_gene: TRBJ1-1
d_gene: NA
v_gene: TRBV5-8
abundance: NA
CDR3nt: TGTGCCAGCACCCATCAAAATCTCAACACTGAAGCTTTCTTT
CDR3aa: CASTHQNLNTEAFF

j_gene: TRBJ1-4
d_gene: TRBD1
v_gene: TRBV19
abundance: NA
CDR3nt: TGTGCCAGTGGCCAGGGGGCGCTTGGAAAACTGTTTTTT
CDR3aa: CASGQGALGKLFF

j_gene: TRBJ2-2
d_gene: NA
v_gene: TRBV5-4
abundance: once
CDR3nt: TGTGCCAGCAGCTTGGCCCGGTTTGCGAACACCGGGGAGCTGTTTTTT
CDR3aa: CASSLARFANTGELFF

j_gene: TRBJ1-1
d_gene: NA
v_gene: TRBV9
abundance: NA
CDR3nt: TGTGCCAGCAGCGTCTCGGCGATGAACACTGAAGCTTTCTTT
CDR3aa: CASSVSAMNTEAFF

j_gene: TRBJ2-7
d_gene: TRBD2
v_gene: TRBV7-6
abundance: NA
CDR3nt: TGTGCCAGCAGCCCCTCGACTAGCGGGAAATACGAGCAGTACTTC
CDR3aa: CASSPSTSGKYEQYF

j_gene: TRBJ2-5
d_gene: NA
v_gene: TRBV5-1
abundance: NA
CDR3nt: TGCGCCAGCAGCCCACCAACAGGGACCCAAGAGACCCAGTACTTC
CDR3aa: CASSPPTGTQETQYF

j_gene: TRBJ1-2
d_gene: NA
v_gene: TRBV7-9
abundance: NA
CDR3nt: TGTGCCAGCAGTTTCAGGGCTCATGGCTACACCTTC
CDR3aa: CASSFRAHGYTF

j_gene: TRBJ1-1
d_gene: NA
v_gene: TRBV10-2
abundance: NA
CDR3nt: TGCGCCAGCATGGAGAACACTGAAGCTTTCTTT
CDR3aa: CASMENTEAFF

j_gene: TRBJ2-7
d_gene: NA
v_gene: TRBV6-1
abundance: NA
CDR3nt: TGTGCCTCCGGGTCTTTGGGCTACGAGCAGTACTTC
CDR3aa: CASGSLGYEQYF

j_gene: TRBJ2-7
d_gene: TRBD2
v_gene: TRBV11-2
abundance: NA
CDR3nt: TGTGCCAGCAGCTTAAACCCAGCCGGGACTAGTGTCGAGCAGTACTTC
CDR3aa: CASSLNPAGTSVEQYF

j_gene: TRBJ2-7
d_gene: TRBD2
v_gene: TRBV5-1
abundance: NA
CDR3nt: TGCGCCAGCAGCTTGGGACTAGCGGGAGGGCCTCTCTCCTACGAGCAGTACTTC
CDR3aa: CASSLGLAGGPLSYEQYF

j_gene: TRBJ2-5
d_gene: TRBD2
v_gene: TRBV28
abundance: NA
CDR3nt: TGTGCCAGCAGTTTTAGGCCTAGCGGGGAAGAGACCCAGTACTTC
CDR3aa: CASSFRPSGEETQYF

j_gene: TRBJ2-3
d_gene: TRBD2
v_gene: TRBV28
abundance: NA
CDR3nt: TGTGCCAGCAGTTTAGGAGCGGGAGTGAGCGGGGGCGCTCCGCAGTATTTT
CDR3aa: CASSLGAGVSGGAPQYF

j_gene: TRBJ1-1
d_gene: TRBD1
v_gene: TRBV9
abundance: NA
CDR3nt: TGTGCCAGCAGCGGCGCCCCGGACAGGGAGAGTGAAGCTTTCTTT
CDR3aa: CASSGAPDRESEAFF

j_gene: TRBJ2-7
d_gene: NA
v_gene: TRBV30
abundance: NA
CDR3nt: TGTGCCTGGAGTGAGGGACGATCCTACGAGCAGTACTTC
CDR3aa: CAWSEGRSYEQYF